This T cell receptor beta chain is drawn from a study of blood T cell repertoires in COVID-19. Study background: Sources were T cells, B-cell-depleted T cells, or PBMCs; the material itself was cDNA or gDNA.

V dropped 8 bases and J dropped 6; count of bases not matched to a gene: 6. Per the germline V gene, CDR1 is SNHLY and CDR2 is FYNNEI. The CDR3 runs to 14 residues. In the authors' workflow: Estimated nucleated cell counts came from reference gene primer amplification. Profiled with immunoSEQ multiplex PCR; TCRdb holds only in-frame clones, not every one. V and J calls and clone size come straight from that table; D and trimming were deduced from the DNA. The repertoire holds about 140,000 clones, with about 90% as singletons. The source material was peripheral blood. The sequence was obtained from a woman aged 55-69 years with acute or convalescent COVID-19. The chain carries TRBV2 and TRBJ1-6, with 8 bases lining up with TRBD1. CDR3 region: CASDRGRVNSPLHF. The CDR3 DNA is TGTGCCAGCGACAGGGGCCGGGTTAATTCACCCCTCCACTTT. The full variable domain, in which reference TRBV2 and TRBJ1-6 provide the parts outside the CDR3, is EPEVTQTPSHQVTQMGQEVILRCVPISNHLYFYWYRQILGQKVEFLVSFYNNEISEKSEIFDDQFSVERPDGSNFTLKIRSTKLEDSAMYFCASDRGRVNSPLHFGNGTRLTVT.